This section outlines one T cell receptor (beta chain) sequence together with its context. TCRdb analysed the reads with MiXCR anew, one entry per CDR3 protein. This table holds 90,000 to 120,000 distinct CDR3 sequences, 20% to 25% found once. CDR3 length: 15 residues. V shed 5 bases and J shed 5 bases, with 13 bases lying between them. Germline CDR1 MNHEY, CDR2 SVGEGT. This sample is drawn from a study of T cell repertoires in cytomegalovirus infection. The receptor's source is a human donor in good health (CMV status not recorded). Some clones in this sample may be carry-over from other donors' samples. Sequencing was performed on CD8+ T cells from PBMCs. The chain uses TRBV6-2 or TRBV6-3 and TRBJ1-6, with D possibly TRBD1 on 6 matching bases. The DNA for the CDR3 is TGTGCCAGCAGTCCGACAGGTTGGGATAATTCACCCCTCCACTTT. Amino acids: CASSPTGWDNSPLHF.